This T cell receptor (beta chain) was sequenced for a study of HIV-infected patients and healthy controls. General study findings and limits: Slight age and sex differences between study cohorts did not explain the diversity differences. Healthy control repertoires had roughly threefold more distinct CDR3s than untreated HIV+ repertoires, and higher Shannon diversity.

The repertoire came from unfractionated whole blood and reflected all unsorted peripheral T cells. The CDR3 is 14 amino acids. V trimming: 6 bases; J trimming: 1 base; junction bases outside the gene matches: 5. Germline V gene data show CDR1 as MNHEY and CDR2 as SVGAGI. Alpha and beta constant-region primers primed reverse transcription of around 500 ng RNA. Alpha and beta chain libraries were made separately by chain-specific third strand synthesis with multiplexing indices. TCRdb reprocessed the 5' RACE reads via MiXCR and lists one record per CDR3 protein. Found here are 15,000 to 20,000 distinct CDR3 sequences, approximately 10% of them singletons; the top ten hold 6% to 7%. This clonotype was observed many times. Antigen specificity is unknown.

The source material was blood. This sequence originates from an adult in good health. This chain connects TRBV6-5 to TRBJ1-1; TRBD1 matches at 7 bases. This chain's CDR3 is CASRRGQRNTEAFF. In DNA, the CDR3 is TGTGCCAGCAGGCGGGGACAGAGGAACACTGAAGCTTTCTTT.